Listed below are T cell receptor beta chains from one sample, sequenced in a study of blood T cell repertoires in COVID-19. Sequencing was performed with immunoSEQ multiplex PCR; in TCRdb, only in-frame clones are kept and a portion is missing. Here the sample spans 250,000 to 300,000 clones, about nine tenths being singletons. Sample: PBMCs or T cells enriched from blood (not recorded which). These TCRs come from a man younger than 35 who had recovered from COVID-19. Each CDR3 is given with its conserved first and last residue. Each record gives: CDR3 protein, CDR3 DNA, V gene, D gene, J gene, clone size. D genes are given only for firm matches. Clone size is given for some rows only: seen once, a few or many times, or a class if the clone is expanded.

CDR3: CASRGGRTEAFF; DNA: TGTGCCAGCAGGGGGGGAAGAACTGAAGCTTTCTTT; V: TRBV2; D: .; J: TRBJ1-1; size: .
CDR3: CASSFEVKEGEPQHF; DNA: TGTGCCAGCAGCTTCGAGGTGAAGGAAGGGGAGCCCCAGCATTTT; V: TRBV13; D: .; J: TRBJ1-5; size: .
CDR3: CASSDGGQKNEKLFF; DNA: TGTGCCAGCAGTGACGGGGGACAGAAAAATGAAAAACTGTTTTTT; V: TRBV6-1; D: TRBD1; J: TRBJ1-4; size: .
CDR3: CASSQGLREDTQYF; DNA: TGCGCCAGCAGCCAGGGACTTCGCGAGGATACGCAGTATTTT; V: TRBV4-1; D: .; J: TRBJ2-3; size: few
CDR3: CAISELRGREKLFF; DNA: TGTGCCATCAGTGAGCTCCGGGGAAGGGAAAAACTGTTTTTT; V: TRBV10-3; D: .; J: TRBJ1-4; size: few
CDR3: CASSPTENTEAFF; DNA: TGTGCCAGCTCTCCGACAGAGAACACTGAAGCTTTCTTT; V: TRBV18; D: .; J: TRBJ1-1; size: .
CDR3: CASSLGSTGGRSPLHF; DNA: TGTGCCAGCAGCTTAGGATCGACAGGGGGCCGGTCACCCCTCCACTTT; V: TRBV7-2; D: TRBD1; J: TRBJ1-6; size: .
CDR3: CASTPAGGEQYF; DNA: TGTGCCAGCACCCCAGCGGGGGGCGAGCAGTACTTC; V: TRBV7-9; D: TRBD2; J: TRBJ2-7; size: .
CDR3: CASSPRAAGGSSSSPLHF; DNA: TGTGCCAGCTCACCACGCGCGGCAGGGGGCTCTTCTAGTTCACCCCTCCACTTT; V: TRBV18; D: TRBD1; J: TRBJ1-6; size: few
CDR3: CASSQDRTSGRGEQFF; DNA: TGTGCCAGCAGCCAAGATCGGACTAGCGGGAGAGGGGAGCAGTTCTTC; V: TRBV3-1/TRBV3-2; D: TRBD2; J: TRBJ2-1; size: .
CDR3: CAWNLAGAGEQYF; DNA: TGTGCCTGGAATTTAGCGGGAGCGGGGGAGCAGTACTTC; V: TRBV30; D: TRBD2; J: TRBJ2-7; size: once
CDR3: CASSPDRGRTYEQYF; DNA: TGTGCCAGCAGCCCAGACAGGGGTCGGACCTACGAGCAGTACTTC; V: TRBV3-1/TRBV3-2; D: TRBD1; J: TRBJ2-7; size: .
CDR3: CASSLSGRNEQFF; DNA: TGTGCCAGCAGTCTGTCAGGGAGGAATGAGCAGTTCTTC; V: TRBV27; D: .; J: TRBJ2-1; size: .
CDR3: CAISEGVSYEQYF; DNA: TGTGCCATCAGTGAGGGAGTCTCCTACGAGCAGTACTTC; V: TRBV10-3; D: .; J: TRBJ2-7; size: .
CDR3: CASSLEQGRGYTF; DNA: TGTGCCAGCAGTCTGGAACAGGGACGGGGCTACACCTTC; V: TRBV28; D: .; J: TRBJ1-2; size: .
CDR3: CASSPNPGGSSYEQYF; DNA: TGTGCCAGTAGTCCGAACCCGGGAGGGTCCTCCTACGAGCAGTACTTC; V: TRBV19; D: TRBD2; J: TRBJ2-7; size: few
CDR3: CASNGQGGTEAFF; DNA: TGTGCCAGCAACGGACAGGGGGGCACTGAAGCTTTCTTT; V: TRBV27; D: TRBD1; J: TRBJ1-1; size: .
CDR3: CASSQDPDPITEQFF; DNA: TGTGCCAGCAGCCAAGACCCTGATCCTATCACTGAGCAGTTCTTC; V: TRBV4-2; D: .; J: TRBJ2-1; size: .
CDR3: CAISERDSVTDTQYF; DNA: TGTGCCATCAGTGAGCGGGACAGTGTGACAGATACGCAGTATTTT; V: TRBV10-3; D: TRBD1; J: TRBJ2-3; size: .
CDR3: CASSPDRQYVNTEAFF; DNA: TGTGCCAGCTCACCAGACCGACAGTACGTGAACACTGAAGCTTTCTTT; V: TRBV18; D: .; J: TRBJ1-1; size: once
CDR3: CASSPRGTQETQYF; DNA: TGTGCCAGCAGCCCAAGAGGAACCCAAGAGACCCAGTACTTC; V: TRBV7-8; D: .; J: TRBJ2-5; size: .